Below, 28 T cell receptor beta chains from the same sample are listed, as sequenced in a study of cytotoxic CD8 clonotypes in ibrutinib-treated CLL. Profiling relied on immunoSEQ multiplex PCR, and the TCRdb table lists in-frame clones only, not all of them. The table has fewer than 30,000 clones, roughly 68% seen once; the top ten hold around 28%. Sequencing was performed on PBMCs, taken after 24 months of ibrutinib treatment. Receptors originate from a human donor with chronic lymphocytic leukemia.

This clone was observed a single time. V and J are TRBV4-2 and TRBJ2-7; D remains unclear. The V end was cut by 2 bases, the J end by 5 bases, with 10 bases between. The length of the CDR3 is 13 residues. Germline CDR1 is LGHNA and CDR2 is YNFKEQ. The CDR3 sequence is CASSQSEGNEQYF. The CDR3 DNA sequence: TGTGCCAGCAGCCAAAGTGAAGGGAACGAGCAGTACTTC.

This clone was counted ten times or more. This chain uses TRBV2 with TRBJ2-1, with a possible D match to TRBD1 (6 bases). CDR1 is SNHLY, CDR2 FYNNEI, per germline. This CDR3 is 13 amino acids long. V was pared by 4 bases and J by 3 bases, with 7 bases between. The CDR3 here is CASSGGLYNEQFF. For the CDR3, the DNA is TGTGCCAGCAGTGGGGGGCTCTACAATGAGCAGTTCTTC.

The chain combines TRBV19 with TRBJ2-7, with 8 bases aligning to TRBD1. V dropped 0 bases and J dropped 1; count of bases not matched to a gene: 8. Per germline, CDR1 LNHDA and CDR2 SQIVND (reference sequence). This CDR3 has 17 amino acids. The CDR3 loop is CASSIDVRGPTSYEQYF. The CDR3 DNA reads as TGTGCCAGTAGTATAGATGTCAGGGGGCCTACTTCCTACGAGCAGTACTTC.

This clone has only a few counts. The chain recombines TRBV29-1 with TRBJ1-2; D gene uncertain. The germline V and J ends were trimmed by 5 bases and 4 bases, with 20 bases remaining between them. Germline lookup yields CDR1 SQVTM and CDR2 ANQGSEA. The CDR3 extends over 15 amino acids. DNA for the CDR3: TGCAGCGTTAGGGCAGACTCACCCCGGGGCTATGGCTACACCTTC. Its protein product is CSVRADSPRGYGYTF.

The chain links TRBV19 to TRBJ1-2, with D possibly TRBD1 on 6 matching bases. The CDR3 contains 13 residues. Germline V lookup: CDR1 LNHDA, CDR2 SQIVND (reference sequence). V shed 5 bases and J shed 5 bases, with 12 bases lying between them. CDR3 nucleotides: TGTGCCAGTAGTGTCCAGGGGAAGTATGGCTACACCTTC. It yields the protein CASSVQGKYGYTF.

The V call is TRBV2, the J call TRBJ2-3; 14 bases align to TRBD2. Trimming cost V 6 bases and J 6 bases; bases outside gene matches: 8. This CDR3 is 16 amino acids long. Germline lookup yields CDR1 SNHLY and CDR2 FYNNEI. Here the CDR3 DNA reads TGTGCCAGCAGGGTTTGGACTAGCGGGGGGTCCGATACGCAGTATTTT. Its protein is CASRVWTSGGSDTQYF.

The chain links TRBV9 to TRBJ2-1; 9 positions agree with TRBD2. Germline CDR1 SGDLS, CDR2 YYNGEE. With V trimmed by 0 bases and J by 2 bases, 15 bases remained unmatched. CDR3 length: 20 residues. CDR3 region: CASSVGWAGGSNHPYNEQFF. The CDR3 DNA reads TGTGCCAGCAGCGTAGGTTGGGCGGGGGGGTCCAACCACCCCTACAATGAGCAGTTCTTC. Using reference TRBV9 and TRBJ2-1 for the parts outside the CDR3, the full variable domain is DSGVTQTPKHLITATGQRVTLRCSPRSGDLSVYWYQQSLDQGLQFLIQYYNGEERAKGNILERFSAQQFPDLHSELNLSSLELGDSALYFCASSVGWAGGSNHPYNEQFFGPGTRLTVL.

CDR3 loop: CASSQVHGASTYEQYF. The CDR3 DNA follows: TGCGCCAGCAGCCAAGTTCACGGGGCCTCAACCTACGAGCAGTACTTC. This chain joins TRBV4-1 and TRBJ2-7; D assignment may be TRBD1 or TRBD2 (5 bases each). Germline CDR1 and CDR2: MGHRA and YSYEKL. V was trimmed by 1 base and J by 2 bases, leaving 15 bases between them. CDR3 length: 16 amino acids.

The chain joins TRBV18 to TRBJ1-2; 8 bases are a match to TRBD1. The ends lost 2 bases at V and 3 bases at J; junction bases unmatched: 5. Germline V gives CDR1 KGHSH, CDR2 LQKENI. The CDR3 extends over 15 amino acids. The CDR3 region is CASSPGQGSHYGYTF. DNA of the CDR3: TGTGCCAGCTCACCAGGACAGGGTTCTCACTATGGCTACACCTTC.

This clone was seen more than once but under ten times. This rearrangement joins TRBV6-5 to TRBJ1-6; unclear D gene. Trimming cost V 2 bases and J 10 bases, with 9 bases left between them. Germline V CDR1 and CDR2: MNHEY, SVGAGI. The length of the CDR3 is 13 residues. CDR3 protein: CASSYKKGSPLHF. Here the CDR3 DNA reads TGTGCCAGCAGTTACAAAAAGGGATCACCCCTCCACTTT.

This clone was counted between two and nine times. V is TRBV27 and J is TRBJ1-1, with unresolved D. The CDR3 is made up of 13 amino acids. Trimming pared 0 bases from V and 7 bases from J, leaving 9 bases between. In germline, CDR1 is MNHEY, CDR2 SMNVEV (reference sequence). As DNA, the CDR3 is TGTGCCAGCAGTTTATCGGAACAAGTTGAAGCTTTCTTT. This gives the protein CASSLSEQVEAFF.

The chain uses TRBV2 and TRBJ2-7; unclear D gene. With 2 bases removed from V and 2 bases from J, the gap between germline ends came to 13 bases. Germline V gene sequence: CDR1 SNHLY, CDR2 FYNNEI. This CDR3 contains 15 residues. The CDR3 loop reads CASSESSGSTYEQYF. The CDR3 nucleotides read TGTGCCAGCAGTGAATCGTCAGGTAGCACCTACGAGCAGTACTTC.

This chain joins TRBV27 and TRBJ2-1; 16 bases align to TRBD2. V shed 8 bases, J shed 7 bases, and the junction held 11 bases outside the gene matches. CDR3 length: 17 residues. Per the germline V gene, CDR1 is MNHEY and CDR2 is SMNVEV (reference sequence). Here the CDR3 DNA reads TGTGCCAGCGTATCGGGGACTAGCGGGGGGGCCTCGAATGAGCAGTTCTTC. Translated, it gives CASVSGTSGGASNEQFF.

This clone was counted only a few times. The chain has TRBV2 and TRBJ1-2; TRBD1 agrees at 7 bases. In germline, CDR1 is SNHLY, CDR2 FYNNEI. The CDR3 is 15 amino acids. With V trimmed by 5 bases and J by 2 bases, 8 bases remained unmatched. Written as DNA, the CDR3 is TGTGCCAGCAGTTCCCCGAGACAGGGAAACTATGGCTACACCTTC. Translating it yields CASSSPRQGNYGYTF.

The chain couples TRBV5-4 to TRBJ1-2, with 7 bases fitting TRBD1. The CDR3 contains 15 residues. The V and J ends lost 5 bases and 3 bases, in that order; junction bases with no gene match: 10. Germline V CDR1 and CDR2: SGHNT, YYREEE (reference sequence). For the CDR3, the DNA is TGTGCCAGCAGTGAAACCCGGGACAGAGACTATGGCTACACCTTC. This translates into CASSETRDRDYGYTF.

The chain carries TRBV5-8 and TRBJ2-7; no reliable D call. The V end was cut by 0 bases, the J end by 6 bases, with 7 bases between. This CDR3 contains 12 residues. CDR1 SGHTS and CDR2 YDEGEE come from the germline V gene. CDR3 sequence reads: CASSLVGREQYF. The CDR3 bases are TGTGCCAGCAGCTTGGTTGGGCGCGAGCAGTACTTC.

This chain links TRBV29-1 with TRBJ1-2; D unclear. V was pared by 6 bases and J by 6 bases, with 8 bases between. The germline V gene has CDR1 SQVTM and CDR2 ANQGSEA. This CDR3 spans 10 amino acids. The DNA for the CDR3 is TGCAGCGTCGCAAGGAATGGCTACACCTTC. Translated, it gives CSVARNGYTF.

The V call is TRBV11-2, the J call TRBJ1-1; D ambiguous. With 1 base removed from V and 5 bases from J, the gap between germline ends came to 8 bases. The V gene's germline CDR1 is SGHAT and CDR2 FQNNGV. CDR3 length: 13 amino acids. In DNA, the CDR3 is TGTGCCAGCAGCTTAGTGCGGGGTACTGAAGCTTTCTTT. Its protein is CASSLVRGTEAFF.

The chain combines TRBV2 with TRBJ1-3, with 11 bases lining up with TRBD1. Germline V gene data show CDR1 as SNHLY and CDR2 as FYNNEI. The CDR3 consists of 15 residues. The trim removed 6 bases at V and 2 bases at J, leaving 3 bases unmatched. In DNA, the CDR3 is TGTGCCAGCAGGGCGGGACAGGGGGCTGGAAACACCATATATTTT. Translating gives CASRAGQGAGNTIYF.

The rearrangement uses TRBV7-9 and TRBJ1-4, with unresolved D. Germline V lookup: CDR1 SEHNR, CDR2 FQNEAQ (reference sequence). CDR3 size: 15 residues. Trimming pared 5 bases from V and 5 bases from J, leaving 15 bases between. The DNA for the CDR3 is TGTGCCAGCAGCCCCCCATCTAATAGGAATGAAAAACTGTTTTTT. It codes for CASSPPSNRNEKLFF.

This chain connects TRBV5-4 to TRBJ1-1; 7 nucleotides agree with TRBD1. Germline CDR1 and CDR2: SGHNT and YYREEE (reference sequence). This CDR3 contains 15 residues. The V segment lost 4 bases and the J segment 7 bases; nucleotides outside the gene matches: 13. The CDR3 protein is CASSKGDRVSGEAFF. CDR3 sequence (DNA): TGTGCCAGCAGCAAAGGCGACAGGGTGTCAGGTGAAGCTTTCTTT.

The chain couples TRBV28 to TRBJ1-2, with D possibly being TRBD1 (6 bases). This CDR3 has 14 residues. V was shortened by 6 bases and J by 4 bases, with 15 bases between the two germline ends. The germline CDR1 and CDR2 sequences are MDHEN and SYDVKM. For the CDR3, the DNA is TGTGCCAGCAGCTACAGGGAGACTAGCTATGGCTACACCTTC. This translates into CASSYRETSYGYTF.

The chain couples TRBV2 to TRBJ1-5; D possibly corresponds to TRBD1 (5 bases). Germline CDR1 is SNHLY and CDR2 is FYNNEI. This CDR3 is built from 15 residues. Trimming cost V 4 bases and J 1 base, with 11 bases left between them. CDR3 sequence: CASSAGLGSNQPQHF. The CDR3 DNA is TGTGCCAGCAGTGCAGGGCTGGGGAGCAATCAGCCCCAGCATTTT.

V is TRBV11-3 and J is TRBJ1-1; D unclear. Germline V gene data show CDR1 as SGHNT and CDR2 as YENEEA. V lost 4 bases and J lost 2, with 11 bases in between. This CDR3 contains 14 residues. The CDR3 spells CASSSSHVNTEAFF. The CDR3, as DNA: TGTGCCAGCAGCTCTTCACACGTCAACACTGAAGCTTTCTTT.

The J gene is TRBJ1-2, the V gene TRBV2; 12 bases match TRBD1. The CDR3 totals 18 residues. From germline, CDR1 is SNHLY and CDR2 FYNNEI. Trimming cost V 3 bases and J 5 bases; bases outside gene matches: 13. CDR3 residues: CASSDLWDRGRDIYGYTF. CDR3 DNA: TGTGCCAGCAGTGACTTGTGGGACAGGGGGCGAGATATATATGGCTACACCTTC.

This clone was observed a handful of times. V usage is TRBV7-6 and J usage is TRBJ2-5; the D is unclear. From germline, CDR1 is SGHVS and CDR2 FNYEAQ. The CDR3 contains 12 residues. Deletions cut 5 bases from V and 1 base from J, with 5 bases between. The CDR3 loop reads CASSQSQETQYF. In DNA form, the CDR3 reads TGTGCCAGCAGCCAAAGCCAAGAGACCCAGTACTTC. Full variable domain (rest looked up from reference TRBV7-6 and TRBJ2-5): GAGVSQSPRYKVTKRGQDVALRCDPISGHVSLYWYRQALGQGPEFLTYFNYEAQQDKSGLPNDRFSAERPEGSISTLTIQRTEQRDSAMYRCASSQSQETQYFGPGTRLLVL.

In the case of this clone: One junction end does not reproduce the germline sequence, and a read error may be involved. V usage is TRBV4-2 and J usage is TRBJ2-7; 12 bases are shared with TRBD2. Germline CDR1 and CDR2: LGHNA and YNFKEQ. This CDR3 region has 15 residues. The CDR3 protein is CASSQDLGLAGGPGF. DNA of the CDR3: TGTGCCAGCAGCCAAGATTTAGGCCTAGCGGGGGGGCCGGGGTTC.

This clone was seen more than once but under ten times. This chain connects TRBV5-1 to TRBJ2-7; 8 bases are shared with TRBD1. Per germline, CDR1 SGHRS and CDR2 YFSETQ. CDR3 length equals 15 residues. Trimming at V came to 0 bases and at J to 4 bases, leaving 6 bases not matched to a gene. The CDR3: CASSLGQGFAYEQYF. Here the CDR3 DNA reads TGCGCCAGCAGCTTGGGACAGGGGTTTGCTTACGAGCAGTACTTC.